This T cell receptor (beta chain) is from a study of blood T cell repertoires in COVID-19. Overall study context: Collection of acute and convalescent COVID-19 samples took place in the United States, Italy and Spain. Sources were T cells, B-cell-depleted T cells, or PBMCs; the material itself was cDNA or gDNA.

Authors' analysis steps: Quantification of nucleated cells was approximated via reference gene primer amplification. Only in-frame clones appear in the TCRdb table, and some are missing; sequencing was by immunoSEQ multiplex PCR. The V and J calls and clone size are taken from that table; D and trimming were inferred from the DNA. The sample records 250,000 to 350,000 clones, 70% to 90% being singletons. Sequenced sample: peripheral blood. This TCR was sampled from a woman in her thirties with active or convalescent COVID-19.

The CDR3 DNA reads TGCGCCAGCAGCTTACCCGCGGGCTCCTACAATGAGCAGTTCTTC. Protein product: CASSLPAGSYNEQFF. This sequence joins TRBV5-1 and TRBJ2-1; a weak D match, TRBD2 (5 bases). The CDR3 totals 15 residues. The germline gives CDR1 SGHRS, CDR2 YFSETQ. Trimming removed 2 bases at V and 0 bases at J, with 9 bases between.